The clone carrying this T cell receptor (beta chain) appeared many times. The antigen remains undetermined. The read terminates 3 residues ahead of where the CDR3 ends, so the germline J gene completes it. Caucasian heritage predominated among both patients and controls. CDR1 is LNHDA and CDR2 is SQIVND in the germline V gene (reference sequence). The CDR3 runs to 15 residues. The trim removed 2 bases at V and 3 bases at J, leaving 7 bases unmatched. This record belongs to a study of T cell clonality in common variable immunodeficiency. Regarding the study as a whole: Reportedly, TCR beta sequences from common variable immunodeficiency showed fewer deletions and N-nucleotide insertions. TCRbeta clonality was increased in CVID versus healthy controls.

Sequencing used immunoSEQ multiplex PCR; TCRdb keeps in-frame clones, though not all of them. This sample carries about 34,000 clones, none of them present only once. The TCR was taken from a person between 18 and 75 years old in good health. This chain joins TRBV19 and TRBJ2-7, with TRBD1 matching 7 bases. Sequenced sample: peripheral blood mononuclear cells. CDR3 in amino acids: CASSIYRGPHYEQYF. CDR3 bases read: TGTGCCAGTAGTATATACAGGGGCCCCCACTACGAG. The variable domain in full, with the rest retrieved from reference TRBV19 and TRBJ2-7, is DGGITQSPKYLFRKEGQNVTLSCEQNLNHDAMYWYRQDPGQGLRLIYYSQIVNDFQKGDIAEGYSVSREKKESFPLTVTSAQKNPTAFYLCASSIYRGPHYEQYFGPGTRLTVT.